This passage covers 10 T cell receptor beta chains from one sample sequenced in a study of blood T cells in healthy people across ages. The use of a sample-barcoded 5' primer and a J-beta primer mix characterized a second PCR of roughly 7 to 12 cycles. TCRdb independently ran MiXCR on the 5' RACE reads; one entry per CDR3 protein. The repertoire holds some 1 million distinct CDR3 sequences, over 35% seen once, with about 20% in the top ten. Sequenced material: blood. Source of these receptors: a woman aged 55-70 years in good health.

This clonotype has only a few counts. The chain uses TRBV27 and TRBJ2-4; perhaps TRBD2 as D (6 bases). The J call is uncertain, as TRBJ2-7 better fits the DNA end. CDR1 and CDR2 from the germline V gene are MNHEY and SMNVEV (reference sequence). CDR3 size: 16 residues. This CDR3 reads CASSLRFLRGMGEQYF. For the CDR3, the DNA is TGTGCCAGCAGTTTACGCTTCTTGCGCGGGATGGGCGAGCAGTACTTC.

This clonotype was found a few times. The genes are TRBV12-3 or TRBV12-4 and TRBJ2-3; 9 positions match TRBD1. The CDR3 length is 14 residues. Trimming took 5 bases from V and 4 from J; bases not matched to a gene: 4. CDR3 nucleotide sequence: TGTGCCAGCAGTCCCACAGGGGGCTCAGATACGCAGTATTTT. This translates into CASSPTGGSDTQYF.

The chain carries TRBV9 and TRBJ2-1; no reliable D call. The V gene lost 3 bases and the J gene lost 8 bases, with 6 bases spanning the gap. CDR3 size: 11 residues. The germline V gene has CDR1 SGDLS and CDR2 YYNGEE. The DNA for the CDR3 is TGTGCCAGCAGCGAGGACCATGAGCAGTTCTTC. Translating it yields CASSEDHEQFF.

The CDR3 is CASSSPAFYEKLFF. The CDR3 nucleotides read TGTGCCAGCAGCTCCCCCGCCTTTTATGAAAAACTGTTTTTT. This rearrangement joins TRBV27 to TRBJ1-4, with D hard to call. The CDR3 spans 14 residues. CDR1 and CDR2 from the germline V gene are MNHEY and SMNVEV (reference sequence). V lost 6 bases to trimming and J lost 6 bases, with 14 bases between them.

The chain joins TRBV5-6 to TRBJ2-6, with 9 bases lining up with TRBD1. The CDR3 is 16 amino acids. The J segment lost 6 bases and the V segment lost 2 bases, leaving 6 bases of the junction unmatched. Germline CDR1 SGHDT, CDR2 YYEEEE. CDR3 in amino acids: CASSFPRDREANVLTF. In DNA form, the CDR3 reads TGTGCCAGCAGCTTTCCTCGGGACAGGGAGGCCAACGTCCTGACTTTC.

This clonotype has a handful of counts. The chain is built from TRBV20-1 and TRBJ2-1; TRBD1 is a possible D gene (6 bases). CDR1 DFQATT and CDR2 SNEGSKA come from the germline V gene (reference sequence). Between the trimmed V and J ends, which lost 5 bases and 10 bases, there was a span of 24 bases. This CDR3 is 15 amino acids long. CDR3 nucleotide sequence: TGCAGTGCTTACATCGGAAGCAGGGGACGTAGGGAGCAGTTCTTC. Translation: CSAYIGSRGRREQFF.

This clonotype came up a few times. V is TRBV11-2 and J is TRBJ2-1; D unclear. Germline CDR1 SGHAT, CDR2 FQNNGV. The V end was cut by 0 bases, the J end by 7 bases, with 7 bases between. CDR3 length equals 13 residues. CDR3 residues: CASSLERINEQFF. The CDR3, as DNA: TGTGCCAGCAGCTTAGAACGGATAAATGAGCAGTTCTTC. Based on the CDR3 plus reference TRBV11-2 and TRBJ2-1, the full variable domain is EAGVAQSPRYKIIEKRQSVAFWCNPISGHATLYWYQQILGQGPKLLIQFQNNGVVDDSQLPKDRFSAERLKGVDSTLKIQPAKLEDSAVYLCASSLERINEQFFGPGTRLTVL.

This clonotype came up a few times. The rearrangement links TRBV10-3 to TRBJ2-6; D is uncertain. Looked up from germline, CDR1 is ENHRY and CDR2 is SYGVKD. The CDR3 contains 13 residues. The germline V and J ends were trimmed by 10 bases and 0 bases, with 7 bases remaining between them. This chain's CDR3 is CATQASGANVLTF. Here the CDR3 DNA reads TGTGCCACCCAGGCCTCTGGGGCCAACGTCCTGACTTTC.

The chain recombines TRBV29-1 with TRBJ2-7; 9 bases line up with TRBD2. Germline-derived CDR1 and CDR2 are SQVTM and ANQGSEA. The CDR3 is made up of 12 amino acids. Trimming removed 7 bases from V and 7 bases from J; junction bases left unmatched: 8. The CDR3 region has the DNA TGCAGCGGAGGACTAGCGCACAATGAGCAGTACTTC. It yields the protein CSGGLAHNEQYF.

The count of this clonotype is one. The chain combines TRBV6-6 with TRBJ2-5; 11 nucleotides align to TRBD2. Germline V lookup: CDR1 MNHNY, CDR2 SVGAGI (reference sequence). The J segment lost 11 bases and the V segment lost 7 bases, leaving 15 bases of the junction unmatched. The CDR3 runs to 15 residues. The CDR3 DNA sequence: TGTGCCAGCATTGACCGGACTAGCGGGTACAATGAGCAGTACTTC. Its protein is CASIDRTSGYNEQYF.